This section outlines one T cell receptor beta chain sequence together with its context. Its antigen is unidentified. This record belongs to a study of T cells expressing NK-cell markers. About the study: Out of eight donors sequenced, seven tested HCMV-seropositive and the remaining one seronegative. General study findings and limits: Where several donors were concerned, these clonotypes also led the CD3+CD56-NKG2C+ fraction. The study did not resolve the HCMV specificity of expanded NKG2C+ T cell clones. Over 5 donors carried dominant NKG2C+ clonotypes that made up roughly 1.0-7.0% of their CD8+ T cells.

TCRdb re-called the 5' RACE reads, yielding one record per CDR3 amino acid sequence without DNA. In total, the table holds some 460,000 distinct CDR3 sequences. The CDR3 sequence is 14 residues long. Germline loops: CDR1 DFQATT, CDR2 SNEGSKA (reference sequence). The clonotype comes from a woman aged 45 to 65 in good health. The sample was blood T cells: a sorted CD56 or NKG2C T cell subset, CD4+ or CD8+ T cells, or bulk PBMC T cells (not recorded which). The chain uses TRBV20-1 and TRBJ2-5; there is no DNA to check the TCRdb D call of TRBD2. Here the CDR3 reads CSATPEGRMETQYF.